This T cell receptor (beta chain) was recorded in a study of tumor-infiltrating lymphocytes in primary liver carcinoma. It was unsorted whole blood that yielded blood RNA, and germline DNA was also extracted. From germline, CDR1 is SQVTM and CDR2 ANQGSEA. The CDR3 runs 12 residues. Deletions cut 3 bases from V and 4 bases from J, with 10 bases between. A primer matching the constant region was used to make TCR beta cDNA from approximately 500 ng of total RNA. ARM-PCR was slightly modified, and three nested multiplex PCR rounds with it gave rise to the TCR beta libraries. Forward primers for TRBV1-TRBV30 and a C-beta reverse primer served the first two PCR rounds, at about 10 cycles each. TCRdb re-called the multiplex PCR reads with MiXCR, one entry per CDR3 protein. The sample holds 150,000 to 200,000 distinct CDR3 sequences; 60% are singletons and the top ten take roughly 76%. There are a few counts of this clonotype.

The chain joins TRBV29-1 to TRBJ2-7; perhaps D is TRBD1 or TRBD2 (5 bases each). Input material: peripheral blood. The receptor was isolated from a man aged 40-55 years with primary liver carcinoma and hepatitis B virus infection. Written as DNA, the CDR3 is TGCAGCGTTGATCTTGGGGGATACGAGCAGTACTTC. This translates into CSVDLGGYEQYF.